Listed below are T cell receptor beta chains from one sample, sequenced in a study of cytomegalovirus exposure and HLA in healthy donors. Method: immunoSEQ multiplex PCR; TCRdb's copy keeps in-frame clones and lacks some. The sample contains 150,000 to 200,000 clones, 81% of which appear only once. The sample was PBMCs. The receptors were sampled from a man aged 18 to 30 in good health and CMV-seronegative. CDR3s include the opening cysteine and the closing phenylalanine or tryptophan. The D gene is left open where the match is weak. A row's size may be missing; if present it is once, few, many or a size class.

v_gene: TRBV27
j_gene: TRBJ2-4
abundance: once
d_gene: -
CDR3nt: TGTGCCAGCAGTTCTTGGGAGGAAAACATTCAGTACTTC
CDR3aa: CASSSWEENIQYF

v_gene: TRBV5-6
j_gene: TRBJ1-2
abundance: -
d_gene: -
CDR3nt: TGTGCCAGCAGCTTAGCAACAGGCCGACCCAACTATGGCTACACCTTC
CDR3aa: CASSLATGRPNYGYTF

v_gene: TRBV29-1
j_gene: TRBJ1-2
abundance: -
d_gene: TRBD1
CDR3nt: TGCAGCGTCGACACAGGGGGCTTTCGAGGCTACACCTTC
CDR3aa: CSVDTGGFRGYTF

v_gene: TRBV7-8
j_gene: TRBJ2-3
abundance: -
d_gene: TRBD2
CDR3nt: TGTGCCAGCAGCTTAGGGGGAGCGGGGGGTGTAGATACGCAGTATTTT
CDR3aa: CASSLGGAGGVDTQYF

v_gene: TRBV9
j_gene: TRBJ2-1
abundance: -
d_gene: -
CDR3nt: TGTGCCAGCAGTCCAGGGTTCAATGAGCAGTTCTTC
CDR3aa: CASSPGFNEQFF

v_gene: TRBV2
j_gene: TRBJ2-7
abundance: -
d_gene: TRBD1
CDR3nt: TGTGCCAGCAGTGGGGACAGGTTGACCTACGAGCAGTACTTC
CDR3aa: CASSGDRLTYEQYF

v_gene: TRBV28
j_gene: TRBJ2-7
abundance: -
d_gene: -
CDR3nt: TGTGCCAGTGGGTCTGGGCCCCCCACAGGAGGGCCCCGCTACGAGCAGTACTTC
CDR3aa: CASGSGPPTGGPRYEQYF

v_gene: TRBV28
j_gene: TRBJ2-7
abundance: -
d_gene: TRBD2
CDR3nt: TGTGCCAGCACCCCTTGGGTGGGAGGGAGGCCCCACGAGCAGTACTTC
CDR3aa: CASTPWVGGRPHEQYF

v_gene: TRBV13
j_gene: TRBJ2-7
abundance: -
d_gene: -
CDR3nt: TGTGCCAGCAGCCAGACAGGCTACGAGCAGTACTTC
CDR3aa: CASSQTGYEQYF

v_gene: TRBV10-1
j_gene: TRBJ1-1
abundance: -
d_gene: -
CDR3nt: TGCGCCAGCAGTGAGCAGGTCAACACTGAAGCTTTCTTT
CDR3aa: CASSEQVNTEAFF

v_gene: TRBV10-3
j_gene: TRBJ1-2
abundance: -
d_gene: TRBD1
CDR3nt: TGTGCCATCACAAAAGAGGACAGGGTTGGCGATGGCTACACCTTC
CDR3aa: CAITKEDRVGDGYTF

v_gene: TRBV18
j_gene: TRBJ1-2
abundance: once
d_gene: -
CDR3nt: TGTGCCAGCTCACCTTCCGGGAGCTATGGCTACACCTTC
CDR3aa: CASSPSGSYGYTF

v_gene: TRBV4-1
j_gene: TRBJ2-7
abundance: -
d_gene: -
CDR3nt: TGCGCCAGCAGCCAAGGGCCCGGTTTGGCCCCAGGTGAAATTGGCTACGAGCAGTACTTC
CDR3aa: CASSQGPGLAPGEIGYEQYF

v_gene: TRBV5-6
j_gene: TRBJ1-6
abundance: -
d_gene: -
CDR3nt: TGTGCCAGCAGCTTTGGGGGGGATAATTCACCCCTCCACTTT
CDR3aa: CASSFGGDNSPLHF

v_gene: TRBV6-5
j_gene: TRBJ1-2
abundance: once
d_gene: -
CDR3nt: TGTGCCAGCAGTTCCCCGCTAGGGGATGGCTACACCTTC
CDR3aa: CASSSPLGDGYTF

v_gene: TRBV2
j_gene: TRBJ2-5
abundance: -
d_gene: -
CDR3nt: TGTGCCAGCAGTGGACAGGGGAGGGCCGGTCCCCAGTACTTC
CDR3aa: CASSGQGRAGPQYF

v_gene: TRBV14
j_gene: TRBJ2-5
abundance: -
d_gene: TRBD1
CDR3nt: TGTGCCAGCAGCCCCCTGACAGGGATTGGAGAGACCCAGTACTTC
CDR3aa: CASSPLTGIGETQYF

v_gene: TRBV4-1
j_gene: TRBJ2-5
abundance: -
d_gene: -
CDR3nt: TGCGCCAGCTCAGCACCAGGGCGGTCAGAGACCCAGTACTTC
CDR3aa: CASSAPGRSETQYF

v_gene: TRBV11-2
j_gene: TRBJ2-5
abundance: -
d_gene: -
CDR3nt: TGTGCCAGCAGCTTAGGGCAGGGAAGGCAAGAGACCCAGTACTTC
CDR3aa: CASSLGQGRQETQYF

v_gene: TRBV6-5
j_gene: TRBJ2-7
abundance: -
d_gene: TRBD1
CDR3nt: TGTGCCAGCAGTAAAGAGACAGGGGGTCTGGACGAGCAGTACTTC
CDR3aa: CASSKETGGLDEQYF

v_gene: TRBV11-2
j_gene: TRBJ2-2
abundance: -
d_gene: -
CDR3nt: TGTGCCAGCAGCTTAGATCGAGGGGGAACCGGGGAGCTGTTTTTT
CDR3aa: CASSLDRGGTGELFF

v_gene: TRBV11-2
j_gene: TRBJ1-2
abundance: -
d_gene: -
CDR3nt: TGTGCCAGCAGCCCTGCGGCCCTTTGGGGCTACACCTTC
CDR3aa: CASSPAALWGYTF

v_gene: TRBV28
j_gene: TRBJ1-5
abundance: -
d_gene: -
CDR3nt: TGTGCCAGCAGTTTGCCCCAGGGGCTCAATCAGCCCCAGCATTTT
CDR3aa: CASSLPQGLNQPQHF

v_gene: TRBV5-1
j_gene: TRBJ1-4
abundance: -
d_gene: -
CDR3nt: TGCGCCAGCAGCTCCGGGGGGATTAATGAAAAACTGTTTTTT
CDR3aa: CASSSGGINEKLFF

v_gene: TRBV18
j_gene: TRBJ1-5
abundance: -
d_gene: -
CDR3nt: TGTGCCAGCTCACCAGGGGGCGGGCGACAGCCCCAGCATTTT
CDR3aa: CASSPGGGRQPQHF

v_gene: TRBV28
j_gene: TRBJ1-3
abundance: -
d_gene: TRBD1
CDR3nt: TGTGCCAGCTCCCCGGACAGGGTCCCTGGAAACACCATATATTTT
CDR3aa: CASSPDRVPGNTIYF

v_gene: TRBV9
j_gene: TRBJ1-1
abundance: once
d_gene: -
CDR3nt: TGTGCCAGCAGCGTGTGGGACACGACAGTTGAAGCTTTCTTT
CDR3aa: CASSVWDTTVEAFF

v_gene: TRBV5-1
j_gene: TRBJ2-6
abundance: few
d_gene: -
CDR3nt: TGCGCCAGTACCACTACTGGTTCTGGGGCCAACGTCCTGACTTTC
CDR3aa: CASTTTGSGANVLTF